These 19 T cell receptor beta chains came from one sample sequenced in a study of blood T cells in healthy people across ages. Combining a sample-barcoded 5' primer with a J-beta primer mix, a second PCR ran for roughly 7 to 11 cycles. TCRdb recomputed calls from the 5' RACE reads with MiXCR, one row per CDR3 protein. The sample yields over 1,300,000 distinct CDR3 sequences, 45% to 70% seen once. The sequenced sample was blood. These receptors all come from a man between 18 and 35 years old in good health.

Regarding this clonotype: An end of the junction does not agree with germline; a read error may underlie this. V usage is TRBV6-2 or TRBV6-3 and J usage is TRBJ2-3, with TRBD1 matching 10 bases. Germline CDR1 is MNHEY and CDR2 is SVGEGT. The length of the CDR3 is 16 residues. DNA of the CDR3: TGTGCCAGCAGTCGAGGCGGGACAGGGGTTTCAGAGACGCAGTATTTT. It encodes CASSRGGTGVSETQYF.

The chain links TRBV20-1 to TRBJ1-2; 7 nucleotides agree with TRBD1. The germline V gene has CDR1 DFQATT and CDR2 SNEGSKA (reference sequence). The CDR3 is 11 amino acids. The junction had 8 bases not matched to a gene; V was cut back by 5 bases and J by 11 bases. CDR3 loop: CSAGRDSVYTF. The CDR3 DNA follows: TGCAGTGCTGGCCGGGACAGTGTATACACCTTC.

This rearrangement joins TRBV6-5 to TRBJ1-2, with TRBD1 as a possible D gene (5 bases). This CDR3 comprises 13 residues. Between the trimmed V and J ends, which lost 2 bases and 6 bases, there was a span of 10 bases. From germline, CDR1 is MNHEY and CDR2 SVGAGI. Written as DNA, the CDR3 is TGTGCCAGCAGTTACGCCGGGACGGATGGCTACACCTTC. Translation gives CASSYAGTDGYTF.

The J gene is TRBJ2-1, the V gene TRBV5-1, with D uncertain. V was cut by 4 bases and J by 5 bases, with 10 bases left in between. This CDR3 has 13 amino acids. The germline V gene has CDR1 SGHRS and CDR2 YFSETQ. In DNA form, the CDR3 reads TGCGCCAGCAGCGTAGTGGGGAACAATGAGCAGTTCTTC. This gives the protein CASSVVGNNEQFF.

The chain links TRBV20-1 to TRBJ2-7, with 7 bases lining up with TRBD1. CDR3 length equals 13 residues. The V segment lost 4 bases and the J segment 3 bases; nucleotides outside the gene matches: 6. Germline V CDR1 and CDR2: DFQATT, SNEGSKA (reference sequence). This CDR3 reads CSAKGATYYEQYF. CDR3 nucleotide sequence: TGCAGTGCTAAGGGGGCGACCTACTACGAGCAGTACTTC.

This chain connects TRBV21-1 to TRBJ1-2; no check of the table's D call, TRBD1, against the DNA was made. TRBV21-1 is a listed pseudogene. This CDR3 spans 13 amino acids. CDR3 in amino acids: CASSKDRVYGYTF. For the CDR3, the DNA is TGTGCCAGCAGCAAAGACAGGGTTTATGGCTACACCTTC.

The genes are TRBV27 and TRBJ2-6, with D hard to call. Trimming pared 7 bases from V and 1 base from J, leaving 8 bases between. The V gene's germline CDR1 is MNHEY and CDR2 SMNVEV (reference sequence). This CDR3 comprises 14 residues. The CDR3 protein is CASKTSSGANVLTF. CDR3 DNA: TGTGCCAGCAAGACCTCATCTGGGGCCAACGTCCTGACTTTC.

The chain carries TRBV7-2 and TRBJ2-3; TRBD2 matches 12 bases. After removal of 5 bases from V and 7 bases from J, the junction contained 7 bases not matched to a gene. This CDR3 is 15 amino acids long. Germline V gene data show CDR1 as SGHTA and CDR2 as FQGNSA. CDR3: CASSLTSGGGNTQYF. For the CDR3, the DNA is TGTGCCAGCAGCCTGACTAGCGGGGGCGGGAATACGCAGTATTTT.

The J gene is TRBJ1-4, the V gene TRBV28; possible D gene TRBD1, 6 bases. Germline V gives CDR1 MDHEN, CDR2 SYDVKM. V dropped 5 bases and J dropped 5 bases, with 12 bases sitting between them. There are 14 residues in the CDR3. As DNA, the CDR3 is TGTGCCAGCAGTCCGGGACACTCCAATGAAAAACTGTTTTTT. This gives the protein CASSPGHSNEKLFF.

The chain is built from TRBV4-2 and TRBJ2-3; 11 bases map to TRBD2. J lost 2 bases, V lost 5 bases, and 6 bases had no gene match. The CDR3 has 16 residues. Germline CDR1 LGHNA, CDR2 YNFKEQ. The CDR3 DNA sequence: TGTGCCAGCAGCTCACCACTAGCGGGGGACACAGATACGCAGTATTTT. It encodes CASSSPLAGDTDTQYF.

The genes are TRBV29-1 and TRBJ1-2; no definite D call. Per germline, CDR1 SQVTM and CDR2 ANQGSEA. This CDR3 region has 14 residues. V was pared by 6 bases and J by 3 bases, with 17 bases between. In DNA, the CDR3 is TGCAGCGTCTCCACGGTCCGAGCCGACTATGGCTACACCTTC. Protein: CSVSTVRADYGYTF. The whole variable domain, remainder taken from reference TRBV29-1 and TRBJ1-2, is SAVISQKPSRDICQRGTSLTIQCQVDSQVTMMFWYRQQPGQSLTLIATANQGSEATYESGFVIDKFPISRPNLTFSTLTVSNMSPEDSSIYLCSVSTVRADYGYTFGSGTRLTVV.

This clonotype was observed a handful of times. The chain combines TRBV4-3 with TRBJ1-4, with D possibly matching TRBD1 (6 bases). The ends were cut back, 4 bases at V and 7 bases at J, with 22 bases in the middle. The germline V gene encodes CDR1 LGHNA and CDR2 YSLEER. The CDR3 is 17 amino acids. The CDR3 is CASSPSGGTPGSEKLFF. The CDR3 nucleotides read TGCGCCAGCAGCCCCTCCGGGGGGACACCCGGGAGTGAAAAACTGTTTTTT.

The CDR3 here is CSASRVQETQYF. The CDR3 coding sequence is TGCAGTGCTTCCCGGGTTCAAGAGACCCAGTACTTC. The chain links TRBV20-1 to TRBJ2-5; unclear D gene. Trimming pared 5 bases from V and 2 bases from J, leaving 9 bases between. The CDR3 has 12 amino acids. Germline V lookup: CDR1 DFQATT, CDR2 SNEGSKA (reference sequence).

The chain uses TRBV4-1 and TRBJ2-1; 13 nucleotides line up with TRBD2. Germline loops: CDR1 MGHRA, CDR2 YSYEKL. The junction had 3 bases not matched to a gene; V was cut back by 0 bases and J by 1 base. The CDR3 is made up of 18 amino acids. This CDR3 is CASSQDPGLAGSYNEQFF. As DNA, the CDR3 is TGCGCCAGCAGCCAAGATCCGGGACTAGCGGGGTCCTACAATGAGCAGTTCTTC.

V usage is TRBV29-1 and J usage is TRBJ1-5; 7 positions agree with TRBD1. Germline CDR1 and CDR2: SQVTM and ANQGSEA. There are 13 residues in the CDR3. V was pared by 5 bases and J by 6 bases, with 7 bases of the junction left unmatched. Here the CDR3 reads CSVRGQGSQPQHF. The CDR3 region has the DNA TGCAGCGTTAGGGGGCAGGGCAGTCAGCCCCAGCATTTT.

J is TRBJ2-5 and V is TRBV6-2 or TRBV6-3, with 8 bases fitting TRBD2. Germline CDR1 and CDR2: MNHEY and SVGEGT. The CDR3 has 13 amino acids. V shed 6 bases, J shed 8 bases, and the junction held 8 bases outside the gene matches. The CDR3 sequence is CASRDSGGETQYF. In DNA form, the CDR3 reads TGTGCCAGCAGAGACAGCGGGGGAGAAACCCAGTACTTC.

Ten or more counts support this clonotype. The chain links TRBV20-1 to TRBJ2-7; a weak D match, TRBD2 (7 bases). The length of the CDR3 is 17 residues. Per germline, CDR1 DFQATT and CDR2 SNEGSKA (reference sequence). Trimming removed 0 bases from V and 0 bases from J, with 18 bases in between. Written as DNA, the CDR3 is TGCAGTGCTAGAGATCTGTTGTCGGCGGGGGCCTCCTACGAGCAGTACTTC. It translates to CSARDLLSAGASYEQYF.

Details on this clonotype: The junction and the germline gene differ at one end; a read error may be behind it. V is TRBV6-5 and J is TRBJ2-5; tentatively, D is TRBD2 (5 bases). This CDR3 is built from 12 residues. The V gene's germline CDR1 is MNHEY and CDR2 SVGAGI. Here the CDR3 DNA reads TGTGCCGGCAGCGGAGTAGGGGAGACCCAGTACTTC. Its protein product is CAGSGVGETQYF.

V gene TRBV28 combines with J gene TRBJ2-5; no firm D call. Trimming took 4 bases from V and 4 from J, leaving 16 bases between them. The length of the CDR3 is 15 residues. CDR1 is MDHEN, CDR2 SYDVKM, per germline. CDR3 in amino acids: CASSSGRAQRETQYF. For the CDR3, the DNA is TGTGCCAGCAGTTCCGGACGAGCGCAAAGAGAGACCCAGTACTTC. The full variable domain, in which reference TRBV28 and TRBJ2-5 provide the parts outside the CDR3, is DVKVTQSSRYLVKRTGEKVFLECVQDMDHENMFWYRQDPGLGLRLIYFSYDVKMKEKGDIPEGYSVSREKKERFSLILESASTNQTSMYLCASSSGRAQRETQYFGPGTRLLVL.